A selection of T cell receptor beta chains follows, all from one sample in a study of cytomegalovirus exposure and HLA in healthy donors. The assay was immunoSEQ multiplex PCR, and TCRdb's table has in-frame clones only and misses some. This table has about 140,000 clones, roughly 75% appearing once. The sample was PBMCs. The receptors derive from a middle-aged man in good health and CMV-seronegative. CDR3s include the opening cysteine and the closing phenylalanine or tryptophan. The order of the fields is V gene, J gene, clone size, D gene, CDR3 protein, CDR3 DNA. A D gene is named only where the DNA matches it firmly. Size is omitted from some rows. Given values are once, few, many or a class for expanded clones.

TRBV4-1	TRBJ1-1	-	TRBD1	CASSPRDRNSEAFF	TGCGCCAGCAGCCCAAGGGACAGAAATAGTGAAGCTTTCTTT
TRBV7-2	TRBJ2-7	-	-	CASSLDQKYEQYF	TGTGCCAGCAGCTTAGATCAGAAGTACGAGCAGTACTTC
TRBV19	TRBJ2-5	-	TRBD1	CASSTLRTGRETQYF	TGTGCCAGTAGTACACTCAGGACAGGGAGAGAGACCCAGTACTTC
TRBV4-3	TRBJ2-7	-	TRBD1	CASSQDPSGTGGSHEQYF	TGCGCCAGCAGCCAAGATCCGAGCGGGACAGGGGGCTCCCACGAGCAGTACTTC
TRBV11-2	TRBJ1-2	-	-	CASSPDSSNYGYTF	TGTGCCAGCAGCCCGGACAGTAGCAACTATGGCTACACCTTC
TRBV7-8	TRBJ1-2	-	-	CASSSTLAQSYGYTF	TGTGCCAGCAGCTCTACCTTGGCACAGTCCTATGGCTACACCTTC
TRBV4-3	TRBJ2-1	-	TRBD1	CASSQGVGQGYNEQFF	TGCGCCAGCAGCCAAGGGGTAGGACAGGGCTACAATGAGCAGTTCTTC
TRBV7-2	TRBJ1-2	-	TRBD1	CASSLQGGESYGYTF	TGTGCCAGCAGCCTCCAAGGGGGCGAGAGCTATGGCTACACCTTC
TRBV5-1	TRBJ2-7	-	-	CASSLKERGEQYF	TGCGCCAGCAGCTTAAAGGAAAGGGGCGAGCAGTACTTC
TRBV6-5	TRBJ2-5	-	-	CASSPRAQETQYF	TGTGCCAGCAGCCCCAGAGCGCAAGAGACCCAGTACTTC
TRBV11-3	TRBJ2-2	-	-	CASSRQNTGELFF	TGTGCCAGCAGCCGACAAAACACCGGGGAGCTGTTTTTT
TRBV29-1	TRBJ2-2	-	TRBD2	CSYLAGTNTGELFF	TGCAGCTACCTAGCGGGGACGAACACCGGGGAGCTGTTTTTT
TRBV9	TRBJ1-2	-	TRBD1	CASSVGTGGYGYTF	TGTGCCAGCAGCGTAGGGACAGGGGGCTATGGCTACACCTTC
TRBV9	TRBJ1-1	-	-	CASKGDNTEAFF	TGTGCCAGCAAGGGGGATAACACTGAAGCTTTCTTT
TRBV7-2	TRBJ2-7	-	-	CASSLRTVYEQYF	TGTGCCAGCAGCCTCCGGACAGTCTACGAGCAGTACTTC
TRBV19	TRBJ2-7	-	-	CASSKKGYYEQYF	TGTGCCAGTAGTAAAAAGGGGTACTACGAGCAGTACTTC
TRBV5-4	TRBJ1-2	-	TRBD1	CASSLKGQGGYTF	TGTGCCAGCAGCTTAAAGGGACAGGGGGGCTACACCTTC
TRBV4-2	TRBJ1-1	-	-	CASSQQEGMNTEAFF	TGTGCCAGCAGCCAACAGGAGGGTATGAACACTGAAGCTTTCTTT
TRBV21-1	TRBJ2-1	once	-	CASSLGASGSYNEQFF	TGTGCCAGCAGTTTGGGGGCTAGCGGCTCCTACAATGAGCAGTTCTTC
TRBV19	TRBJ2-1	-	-	CASRGGQGRNEQFF	TGTGCCAGTAGAGGCGGTCAGGGCCGGAATGAGCAGTTCTTC
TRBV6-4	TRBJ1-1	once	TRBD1	CASRGDRGRGPTEAFF	TGTGCCAGCAGGGGGGACAGGGGGCGCGGGCCCACTGAAGCTTTCTTT
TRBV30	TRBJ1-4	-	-	CAWSVFSATNEKLFF	TGTGCCTGGAGTGTATTCAGTGCAACTAATGAAAAACTGTTTTTT
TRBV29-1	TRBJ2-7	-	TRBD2	CSVENSGVLYEQYF	TGCAGCGTTGAAAATAGCGGGGTACTCTACGAGCAGTACTTC
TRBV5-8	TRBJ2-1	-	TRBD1	CASTYRTGRYNEQFF	TGTGCCAGTACCTATAGGACAGGCCGTTACAATGAGCAGTTCTTC
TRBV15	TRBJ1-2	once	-	CATSRLGPGQSQQRDYGYTF	TGTGCCACCAGCAGATTGGGGCCCGGACAGTCTCAACAACGGGACTATGGCTACACCTTC
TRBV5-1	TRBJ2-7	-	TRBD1	CASSFSGTAYEQYF	TGCGCCAGCAGCTTCTCCGGGACAGCCTACGAGCAGTACTTC
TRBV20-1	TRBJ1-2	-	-	CSASINYGYTF	TGCAGTGCTAGTATCAACTATGGCTACACCTTC
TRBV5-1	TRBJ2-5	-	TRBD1	CASRRTGAETQYF	TGCGCCAGCCGACGGACAGGGGCGGAGACCCAGTACTTC
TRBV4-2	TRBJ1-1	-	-	CASSFYRQANTEAFF	TGTGCCAGCAGCTTCTATCGACAGGCGAACACTGAAGCTTTCTTT
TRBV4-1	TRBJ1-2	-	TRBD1	CASSQQGAFNYGYTF	TGCGCCAGCAGCCAACAGGGGGCTTTCAACTATGGCTACACCTTC
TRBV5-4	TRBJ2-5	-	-	CASSLSVPQETQYF	TGTGCCAGCAGCTTGTCAGTGCCCCAAGAGACCCAGTACTTC
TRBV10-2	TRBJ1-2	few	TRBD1	CASSELGTGKEGYGYTF	TGCGCCAGCAGTGAGCTCGGGACAGGGAAGGAGGGCTATGGCTACACCTTC
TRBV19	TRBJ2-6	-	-	CASSIRSGANVLTF	TGTGCCAGTAGTATCAGGTCTGGGGCCAATGTCCTGACTTTC
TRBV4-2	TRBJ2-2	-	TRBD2	CASSHRVVPSGGGRELFF	TGTGCCAGCAGCCATAGGGTCGTGCCTAGCGGTGGTGGAAGGGAGCTGTTTTTT
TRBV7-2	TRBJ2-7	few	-	CASGGASDVSEQYF	TGTGCCAGCGGGGGGGCTAGCGATGTTAGCGAGCAGTACTTC
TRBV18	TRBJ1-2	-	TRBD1	CATSERVTGNGYTF	TGTGCCACCTCAGAGAGGGTGACAGGGAACGGCTACACCTTC
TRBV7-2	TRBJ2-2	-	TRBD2	CAGRGLATGELFF	TGTGCCGGCCGCGGACTAGCAACCGGGGAGCTGTTTTTT
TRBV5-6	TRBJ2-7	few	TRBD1	CASSPGQAQEQYF	TGTGCCAGCAGCCCCGGACAGGCGCAGGAGCAGTACTTC
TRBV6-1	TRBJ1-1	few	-	CASSETKRTEAFF	TGTGCCAGCAGTGAAACTAAGCGTACTGAAGCTTTCTTT
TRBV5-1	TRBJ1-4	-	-	CASSLDRVEGPNEKLFF	TGCGCCAGCAGCTTGGACAGGGTGGAAGGGCCTAATGAAAAACTGTTTTTT
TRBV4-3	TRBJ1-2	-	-	CASSQEDRFTF	TGCGCCAGCAGCCAAGAAGATAGATTCACCTTC
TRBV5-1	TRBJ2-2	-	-	CASSLEGGQTGELFF	TGCGCCAGCAGCTTGGAGGGGGGGCAAACCGGGGAGCTGTTTTTT
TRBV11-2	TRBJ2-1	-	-	CASSLLAWDNEQFF	TGTGCCAGCAGCTTACTAGCCTGGGACAATGAGCAGTTCTTC
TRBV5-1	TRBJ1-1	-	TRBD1	CASSRQGNTEAFF	TGCGCCAGCAGCCGACAGGGTAACACTGAAGCTTTCTTT
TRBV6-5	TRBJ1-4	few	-	CASSYLGPKEKLFF	TGTGCCAGCAGTTACTTGGGGCCGAAGGAAAAACTGTTTTTT
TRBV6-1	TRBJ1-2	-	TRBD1	CASSRTGIPDGYTF	TGTGCCAGCAGTAGGACAGGGATTCCCGATGGCTACACCTTC
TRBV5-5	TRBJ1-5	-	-	CASSLVDQPQHF	TGTGCCAGCAGCTTGGTCGATCAGCCCCAGCATTTT
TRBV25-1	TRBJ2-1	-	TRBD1	CASRRGQNNEQFF	TGTGCCAGCAGGAGGGGGCAAAACAATGAGCAGTTCTTC
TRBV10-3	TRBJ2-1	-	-	CAISDGISVNNEQFF	TGTGCCATCAGTGACGGGATTTCGGTTAACAATGAGCAGTTCTTC
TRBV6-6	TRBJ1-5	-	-	CASSDRRDQPQHF	TGTGCCAGCAGTGACCGGAGGGATCAGCCCCAGCATTTT